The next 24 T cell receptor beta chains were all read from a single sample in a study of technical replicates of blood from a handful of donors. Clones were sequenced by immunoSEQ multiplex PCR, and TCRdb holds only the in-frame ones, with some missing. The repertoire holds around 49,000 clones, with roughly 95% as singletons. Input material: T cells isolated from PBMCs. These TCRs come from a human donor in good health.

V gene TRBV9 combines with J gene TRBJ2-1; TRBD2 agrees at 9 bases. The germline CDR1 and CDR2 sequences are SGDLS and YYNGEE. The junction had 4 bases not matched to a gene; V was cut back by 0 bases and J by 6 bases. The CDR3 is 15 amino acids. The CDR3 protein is CASSVVSSGSNEQFF. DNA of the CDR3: TGTGCCAGCAGCGTAGTAAGTAGCGGGAGCAATGAGCAGTTCTTC.

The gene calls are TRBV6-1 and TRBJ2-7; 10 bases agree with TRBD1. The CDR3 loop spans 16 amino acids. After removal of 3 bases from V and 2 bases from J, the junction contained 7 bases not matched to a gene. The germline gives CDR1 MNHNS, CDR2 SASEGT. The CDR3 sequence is CASSDPQGTGAYEQYF. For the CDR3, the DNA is TGTGCCAGCAGTGATCCGCAGGGGACAGGGGCCTACGAGCAGTACTTC.

CDR3 nucleotide sequence: TGCGCCAGCAGCCCCCAGGGACAGGGGGCGGGAGAGACCCAGTACTTC. As protein: CASSPQGQGAGETQYF. The rearrangement uses TRBV5-1 and TRBJ2-5; 12 bases are a match to TRBD1. This CDR3 contains 16 residues. Germline V CDR1 and CDR2: SGHRS, YFSETQ. After removal of 4 bases from V and 4 bases from J, the junction contained 8 bases not matched to a gene.

DNA of the CDR3: TGCAGCGTTGTGGACAGTTCTGGAAACACCATATATTTT. Encoded protein: CSVVDSSGNTIYF. V and J are TRBV29-1 and TRBJ1-3, with D possibly TRBD1 on 6 matching bases. The CDR3 is 13 residues long. Germline loops: CDR1 SQVTM, CDR2 ANQGSEA. The V and J ends lost 4 bases and 1 base respectively, with 8 bases between them.

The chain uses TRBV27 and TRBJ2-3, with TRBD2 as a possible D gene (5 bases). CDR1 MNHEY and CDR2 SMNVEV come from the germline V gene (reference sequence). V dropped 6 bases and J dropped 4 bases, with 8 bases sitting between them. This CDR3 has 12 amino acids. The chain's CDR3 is CASRGAPDTQYF. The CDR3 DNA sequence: TGTGCCAGCAGGGGAGCGCCAGATACGCAGTATTTT.

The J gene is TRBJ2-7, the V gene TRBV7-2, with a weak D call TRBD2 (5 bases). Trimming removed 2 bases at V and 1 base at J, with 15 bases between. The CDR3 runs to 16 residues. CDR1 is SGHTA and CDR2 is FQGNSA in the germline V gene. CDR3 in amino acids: CASSLRGEYTSYEQYF. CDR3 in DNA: TGTGCCAGCAGCTTACGGGGAGAGTATACGTCCTACGAGCAGTACTTC.

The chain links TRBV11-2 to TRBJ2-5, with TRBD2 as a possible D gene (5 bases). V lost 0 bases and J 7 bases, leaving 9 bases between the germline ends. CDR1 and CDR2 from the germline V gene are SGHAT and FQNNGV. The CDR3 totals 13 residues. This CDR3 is CASSLEVEGTQYF. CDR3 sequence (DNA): TGTGCCAGCAGCTTAGAGGTAGAGGGGACCCAGTACTTC.

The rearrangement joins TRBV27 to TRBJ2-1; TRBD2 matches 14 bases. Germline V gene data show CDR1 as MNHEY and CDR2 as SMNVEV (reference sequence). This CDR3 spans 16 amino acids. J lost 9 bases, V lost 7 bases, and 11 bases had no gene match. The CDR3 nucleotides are TGTGCCAGCATTGGGACTAGCGGGAGATTTTTCCGTGAGCAGTTCTTC. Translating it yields CASIGTSGRFFREQFF.

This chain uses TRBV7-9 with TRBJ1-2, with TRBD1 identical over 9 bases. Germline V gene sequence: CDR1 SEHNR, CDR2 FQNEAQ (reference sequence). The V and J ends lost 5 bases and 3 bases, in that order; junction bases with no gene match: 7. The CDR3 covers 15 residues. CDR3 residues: CASSVGDRVYYGYTF. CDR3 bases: TGTGCCAGCAGCGTAGGGGACAGGGTTTACTATGGCTACACCTTC.

This CDR3 reads CASNREGAFYEQYF. The CDR3 coding sequence is TGTGCCAGCAACCGAGAGGGGGCTTTCTACGAGCAGTACTTC. The V gene is TRBV6-1, the J gene TRBJ2-7; 7 bases are shared with TRBD1. The CDR3 totals 14 residues. V dropped 7 bases and J dropped 3; count of bases not matched to a gene: 9. Looked up from germline, CDR1 is MNHNS and CDR2 is SASEGT.

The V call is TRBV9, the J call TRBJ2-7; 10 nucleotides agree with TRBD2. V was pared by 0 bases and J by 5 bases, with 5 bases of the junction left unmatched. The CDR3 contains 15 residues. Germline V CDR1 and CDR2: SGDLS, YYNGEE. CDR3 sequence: CASSVDSGRVDEQYF. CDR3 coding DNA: TGTGCCAGCAGCGTAGACAGCGGGAGGGTAGACGAGCAGTACTTC.

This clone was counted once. CDR3 in amino acids: CAWISLGGGGYTF. CDR3 DNA sequence: TGTGCCTGGATTTCACTAGGGGGTGGGGGCTACACCTTC. The genes are TRBV30 and TRBJ1-2, with D possibly matching TRBD1 (6 bases). Germline CDR1 reads GTSNPN; CDR2 reads SVGIG (reference sequence). The CDR3 totals 13 residues. Between the trimmed V and J ends, which lost 4 bases and 8 bases, there was a span of 17 bases.

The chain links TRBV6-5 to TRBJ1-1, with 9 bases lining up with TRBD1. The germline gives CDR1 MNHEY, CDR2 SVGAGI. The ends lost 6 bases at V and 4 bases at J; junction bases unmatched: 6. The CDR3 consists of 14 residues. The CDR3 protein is CASRSGTGLTEAFF. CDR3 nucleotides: TGTGCCAGCAGGTCCGGGACAGGGCTCACTGAAGCTTTCTTT.

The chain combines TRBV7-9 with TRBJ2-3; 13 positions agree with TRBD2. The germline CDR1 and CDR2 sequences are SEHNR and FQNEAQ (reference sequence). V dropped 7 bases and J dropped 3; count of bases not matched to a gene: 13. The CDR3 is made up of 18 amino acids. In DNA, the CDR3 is TGTGCCAGCATCCCTCCAAACAGACTAGCGGGAGGTACAGATACGCAGTATTTT. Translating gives CASIPPNRLAGGTDTQYF.

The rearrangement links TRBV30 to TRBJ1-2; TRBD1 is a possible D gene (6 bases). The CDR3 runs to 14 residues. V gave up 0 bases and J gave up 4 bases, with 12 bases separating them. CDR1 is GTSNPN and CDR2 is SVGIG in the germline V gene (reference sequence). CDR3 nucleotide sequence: TGTGCCTGGAGTGTATTGGGGGCAGGCTATGGCTACACCTTC. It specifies CAWSVLGAGYGYTF.

This CDR3 is CASSPPTGEITEAFF. DNA for the CDR3: TGTGCCAGCAGTCCCCCGACAGGGGAGATCACTGAAGCTTTCTTT. The chain couples TRBV6-5 to TRBJ1-1; 8 nucleotides line up with TRBD1. This CDR3 spans 15 amino acids. Germline assignment: CDR1 MNHEY and CDR2 SVGAGI. The J segment lost 4 bases and the V segment lost 5 bases, leaving 9 bases of the junction unmatched.

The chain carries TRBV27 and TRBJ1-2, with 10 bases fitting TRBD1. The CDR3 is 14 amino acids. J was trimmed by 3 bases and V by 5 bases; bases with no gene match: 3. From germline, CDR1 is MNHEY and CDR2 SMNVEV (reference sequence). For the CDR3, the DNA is TGTGCCAGCAGTACAGGGACAGGGGACTATGGCTACACCTTC. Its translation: CASSTGTGDYGYTF.

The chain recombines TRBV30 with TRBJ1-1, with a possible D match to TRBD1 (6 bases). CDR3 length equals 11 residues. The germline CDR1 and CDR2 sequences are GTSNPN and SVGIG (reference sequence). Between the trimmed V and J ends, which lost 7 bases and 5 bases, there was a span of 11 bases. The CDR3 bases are TGTGCCTCGAGGAGGGGGACTGAAGCTTTCTTT. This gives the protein CASRRGTEAFF. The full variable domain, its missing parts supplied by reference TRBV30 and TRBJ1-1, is SQTIHQWPATLVQPVGSPLSLECTVEGTSNPNLYWYRQAAGRGLQLLFYSVGIGQISSEVPQNLSASRPQDRQFILSSKKLLLSDSGFYLCASRRGTEAFFGQGTRLTVV.

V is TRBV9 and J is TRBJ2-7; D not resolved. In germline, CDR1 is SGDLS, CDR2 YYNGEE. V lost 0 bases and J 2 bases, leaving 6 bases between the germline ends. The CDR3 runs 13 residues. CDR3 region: CASSVDATYEQYF. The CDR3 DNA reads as TGTGCCAGCAGCGTAGACGCGACCTACGAGCAGTACTTC. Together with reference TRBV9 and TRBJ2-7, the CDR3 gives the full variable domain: DSGVTQTPKHLITATGQRVTLRCSPRSGDLSVYWYQQSLDQGLQFLIQYYNGEERAKGNILERFSAQQFPDLHSELNLSSLELGDSALYFCASSVDATYEQYFGPGTRLTVT.

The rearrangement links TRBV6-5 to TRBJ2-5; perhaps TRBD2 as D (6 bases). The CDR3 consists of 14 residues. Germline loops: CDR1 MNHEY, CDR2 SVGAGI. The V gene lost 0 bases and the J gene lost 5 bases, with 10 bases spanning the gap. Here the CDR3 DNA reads TGTGCCAGCAGTTACTCTGGTGGAGGGGAGACCCAGTACTTC. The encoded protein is CASSYSGGGETQYF.

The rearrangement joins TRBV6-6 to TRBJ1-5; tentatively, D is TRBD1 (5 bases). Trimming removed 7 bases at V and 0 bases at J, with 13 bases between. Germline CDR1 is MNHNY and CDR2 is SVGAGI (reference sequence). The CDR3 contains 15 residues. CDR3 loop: CASTNGGFSNQPQHF. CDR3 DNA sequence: TGTGCCAGCACAAACGGGGGTTTTAGCAATCAGCCCCAGCATTTT.

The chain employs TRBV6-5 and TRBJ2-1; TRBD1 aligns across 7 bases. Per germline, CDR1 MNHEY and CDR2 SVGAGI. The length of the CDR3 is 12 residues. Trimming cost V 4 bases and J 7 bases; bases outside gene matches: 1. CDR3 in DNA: TGTGCCAGCAGTTCACAGGGGAATGAGCAGTTCTTC. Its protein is CASSSQGNEQFF.

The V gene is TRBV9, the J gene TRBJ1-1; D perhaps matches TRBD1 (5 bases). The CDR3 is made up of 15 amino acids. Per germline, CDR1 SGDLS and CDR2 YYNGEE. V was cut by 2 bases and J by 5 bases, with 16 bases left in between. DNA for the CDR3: TGTGCCAGCAGCGTCCCTGTGGGGGGGAGGACTGAAGCTTTCTTT. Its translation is CASSVPVGGRTEAFF.

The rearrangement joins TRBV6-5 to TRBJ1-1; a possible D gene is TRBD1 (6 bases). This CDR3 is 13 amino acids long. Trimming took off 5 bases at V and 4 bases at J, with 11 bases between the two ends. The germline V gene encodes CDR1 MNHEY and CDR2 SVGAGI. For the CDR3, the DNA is TGTGCCAGCAGTCCCGGGGGGGCCACTGAAGCTTTCTTT. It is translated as CASSPGGATEAFF.